The 21 T cell receptor beta chains below come from one sample, sequenced in a study of cytomegalovirus exposure and HLA in healthy donors. This PCR relied on a set of 60 Vbeta primers and 13 Jbeta primers. Only in-frame clones appear in the TCRdb table, and some are missing; sequencing was by immunoSEQ multiplex PCR. The table lists about 170,000 clones, roughly 84% of them singletons, with just over 2.5% in the top ten. The sequenced sample consisted of PBMCs. The receptor set was obtained from a man aged 25 to 45 in good health and CMV-seropositive.

The V call is TRBV11-2, the J call TRBJ1-1, with 7 positions matching TRBD1. V lost 3 bases, J lost 10 bases, and 17 bases stayed unmatched. In germline, CDR1 is SGHAT, CDR2 FQNNGV. This CDR3 has 16 residues. In DNA form, the CDR3 reads TGTGCCAGCAGCTTTAAGGGGGCGCTTCTAGGTGGTGGAGCTTTCTTT. It encodes CASSFKGALLGGGAFF.

This clone is deemed medium-sized. The J gene is TRBJ2-2, the V gene TRBV6-1, with TRBD2 matching 7 bases. The V and J ends lost 6 bases and 3 bases, in that order; junction bases with no gene match: 4. This CDR3 region has 14 residues. Germline loops: CDR1 MNHNS, CDR2 SASEGT. This CDR3 reads CASRGLEDTGELFF. Here the CDR3 DNA reads TGTGCCAGCAGAGGACTAGAGGACACCGGGGAGCTGTTTTTT.

The chain uses TRBV21-1 and TRBJ2-7; TRBD2, the table's D call, lacks a check against the DNA. TRBV21-1 is annotated as a pseudogene. The CDR3 covers 18 residues. This CDR3 reads CASRWGLAGVKPRYEQYV. CDR3 DNA sequence: TGTGCCAGCAGATGGGGACTAGCGGGAGTGAAGCCCCGTTACGAGCAGTACGTC.

The chain uses TRBV5-5 and TRBJ2-7, with TRBD2 identical over 8 bases. The germline V gene encodes CDR1 SGHKS and CDR2 YYEKEE (reference sequence). The V and J ends lost 2 bases and 4 bases, in that order; junction bases with no gene match: 5. This CDR3 has 14 amino acids. The CDR3 DNA follows: TGTGCCAGCAGCTTCGGGGGGGGTGGTTACGAGCAGTACTTC. This gives the protein CASSFGGGGYEQYF.

A word on this clone: Relative to the germline gene, one junction end is altered; a read error may explain this. The V gene is TRBV7-9, the J gene TRBJ1-5, with unresolved D. The CDR3 totals 13 residues. The germline gives CDR1 SEHNR, CDR2 FQNEAQ (reference sequence). The CDR3 nucleotides read TGTTCCAGCAGCTTAGAACAGCTCCAGCCCCAGCATTTT. Its protein is CSSSLEQLQPQHF.

Only a few counts were recorded for this clone. The chain joins TRBV6-5 to TRBJ1-1; 11 bases are a match to TRBD1. Germline trimming cut 6 bases from V and 3 bases from J; bases unmatched to any gene: 6. Germline CDR1 and CDR2: MNHEY and SVGAGI. The length of the CDR3 is 15 residues. The CDR3 reads CASSRTGGWDTEAFF. CDR3 coding DNA: TGTGCCAGCAGCCGGACAGGGGGCTGGGACACTGAAGCTTTCTTT.

This clone came up once. This chain joins TRBV11-2 and TRBJ2-3; D might be TRBD2 (6 bases). CDR1 is SGHAT, CDR2 FQNNGV, per germline. The CDR3 loop spans 14 amino acids. The V and J ends lost 0 bases and 4 bases respectively, with 8 bases between them. This chain's CDR3 is CASSLDGSADTQYF. In DNA, the CDR3 is TGTGCCAGCAGCTTAGACGGGAGCGCAGATACGCAGTATTTT.

The CDR3 here is CASSQEGRREDYEQYF. DNA for the CDR3: TGCGCCAGCAGCCAAGAGGGGCGGCGGGAAGACTACGAGCAGTACTTC. The chain recombines TRBV4-1 with TRBJ2-7, with D possibly being TRBD2 (6 bases). V was pared by 0 bases and J by 3 bases, with 15 bases between. CDR3 size: 16 residues. Per germline, CDR1 MGHRA and CDR2 YSYEKL.

The chain employs TRBV4-3 and TRBJ1-4; no definite D call. V shed 1 base and J shed 6 bases, with 15 bases lying between them. Germline-derived CDR1 and CDR2 are LGHNA and YSLEER. This CDR3 has 16 amino acids. CDR3 bases: TGCGCCAGCAGCCAAGGCTCCGGGGTTCTGTATGAAAAACTGTTTTTT. Encoded protein: CASSQGSGVLYEKLFF.

The chain couples TRBV5-1 to TRBJ2-5; D unclear. Germline CDR1 SGHRS, CDR2 YFSETQ. This CDR3 contains 14 residues. Deletions cut 0 bases from V and 2 bases from J, with 8 bases between. CDR3 sequence reads: CASSLVPVQETQYF. CDR3 DNA: TGCGCCAGCAGCTTGGTTCCCGTTCAAGAGACCCAGTACTTC.

The chain employs TRBV30 and TRBJ2-2, with 7 nucleotides matching TRBD2. From germline, CDR1 is GTSNPN and CDR2 SVGIG (reference sequence). The ends lost 3 bases at V and 2 bases at J; junction bases unmatched: 12. The CDR3 covers 17 residues. In DNA form, the CDR3 reads TGTGCCTGGAGGGTCTGGATGGCGGGAGTTAACACCGGGGAGCTGTTTTTT. Amino acids: CAWRVWMAGVNTGELFF.

V is TRBV18 and J is TRBJ1-1, with D uncertain. V lost 8 bases to trimming and J lost 4 bases, with 14 bases between them. CDR1 is KGHSH, CDR2 LQKENI, per germline. The CDR3 has 13 residues. DNA of the CDR3: TGTGCCAGCCCCGGGGTCTGGCGCACTGAAGCTTTCTTT. This translates into CASPGVWRTEAFF.

J is TRBJ2-1 and V is TRBV5-1, with D possibly being TRBD2 (5 bases). The CDR3 runs to 18 residues. Trimming cost V 2 bases and J 5 bases, with 23 bases left between them. CDR1 and CDR2 (germline): SGHRS, YFSETQ. The CDR3 DNA reads as TGCGCCAGCAGCTTTGGTCCGCAGTTCCTAGGACTTGACAATGAGCAGTTCTTC. Its protein product is CASSFGPQFLGLDNEQFF.

The CDR3 DNA reads as TGTGCCAGCAGCTTAGCAGGGCCGGCAGATACGCAGTATTTT. This sequence encodes CASSLAGPADTQYF. The V call is TRBV7-3, the J call TRBJ2-3, with a tentative D call TRBD1 (5 bases). Germline-derived CDR1 and CDR2 are SGHTA and FQGTGA. The ends were cut back, 2 bases at V and 4 bases at J, with 10 bases in the middle. The CDR3 totals 14 residues.

This sequence joins TRBV6-1 and TRBJ2-1, with D maybe TRBD1 (6 bases). This CDR3 is built from 15 residues. V lost 2 bases, J lost 7 bases, and 15 bases lay in between. Per germline, CDR1 MNHNS and CDR2 SASEGT. CDR3 sequence: CASSEIYPRGNEQFF. The CDR3 nucleotides are TGTGCCAGCAGTGAAATCTACCCGAGGGGGAATGAGCAGTTCTTC.

The rearrangement joins TRBV18 to TRBJ2-2; no clear D gene. This CDR3 is 17 amino acids long. The germline gives CDR1 KGHSH, CDR2 LQKENI. V was shortened by 3 bases and J by 0 bases, with 14 bases between the two germline ends. CDR3 nucleotide sequence: TGTGCCAGCTCACCCCAACTAACCATCCCGAACACCGGGGAGCTGTTTTTT. It is translated as CASSPQLTIPNTGELFF.

The chain uses TRBV9 and TRBJ2-1, with TRBD2 as a possible D gene (6 bases). The V gene lost 2 bases and the J gene lost 1 base, with 10 bases spanning the gap. The CDR3 spans 15 residues. Per germline, CDR1 SGDLS and CDR2 YYNGEE. The CDR3 DNA reads as TGTGCCAGCAGCGTTAGTGGGAGGTCCTACAATGAGCAGTTCTTC. Translated: CASSVSGRSYNEQFF.

This chain connects TRBV6-1 to TRBJ2-7; D possibly corresponds to TRBD2 (7 bases). Trimming stripped 10 bases from V and 6 bases from J, with 13 bases between. The CDR3 length is 11 residues. Per the germline V gene, CDR1 is MNHNS and CDR2 is SASEGT. The CDR3 DNA reads TGTGCCACCGAGGGGGGGGCCGAGCAGTACGTC. It translates to CATEGGAEQYV.

The chain employs TRBV6-5 and TRBJ2-1; perhaps TRBD2 as D (5 bases). CDR1 MNHEY and CDR2 SVGAGI come from the germline V gene. The CDR3 covers 14 residues. Trimming removed 0 bases from V and 8 bases from J, with 11 bases in between. CDR3: CASSYSVAGYEQFF. As DNA, the CDR3 is TGTGCCAGCAGTTACTCAGTTGCGGGTTATGAGCAGTTCTTC.

This rearrangement joins TRBV12-2 to TRBJ1-2; the D call TRBD1 from the table was never checked on the DNA. TRBV12-2 is a pseudogene segment. The CDR3 totals 16 residues. The CDR3 spells CASRLCRDRVLSGYTF. DNA for the CDR3: TGTGCAAGTCGCTTATGTAGGGACAGGGTTTTGAGTGGCTACACCTTC.

The chain uses TRBV10-1 and TRBJ2-7; 8 positions match TRBD2. V dropped 5 bases and J dropped 2; count of bases not matched to a gene: 2. Germline V lookup: CDR1 WNHNN, CDR2 SYGVQD (reference sequence). There are 13 residues in the CDR3. This CDR3 reads CASSQGLAYEQYF. The CDR3 DNA reads TGCGCCAGCAGTCAGGGACTAGCCTACGAGCAGTACTTC.